The clone carrying this TCR beta chain was seen a handful of times. Its antigen is not identified. The record originates from a study of blood T cells in healthy people across ages. Study-wide findings and caveats: Percentage of naive T cells showed a strong correlation with TCR beta diversity.

The donors, healthy Caucasians from Russia, were aged 6 to 90. Every donor contributed roughly 10 milliliters of peripheral blood by blood draw. Alongside a J-beta primer mix, a sample-barcoded 5' primer served in a second PCR lasting roughly 7 to 12 cycles. Each of the samples gave a minimum of 2.5 million paired-end reads that contained CDR3. TCRdb itself ran the 5' RACE reads through MiXCR, one entry per CDR3 protein. The sample lists 1 million or so distinct CDR3 sequences, 35% to 55% seen once, with approximately 17% in the top ten. The CDR3 runs 14 residues. V was trimmed by 1 base and J by 1 base, leaving 8 bases between them. Germline assignment: CDR1 DFQATT and CDR2 SNEGSKA (reference sequence).

The sample taken for sequencing was blood. This clonotype was obtained from a woman in her sixties in good health. The chain combines TRBV20-1 with TRBJ2-1; possibly TRBD2 for D (5 bases). The CDR3 coding sequence is TGCAGTGCTAGAGTGATAGCGTCCTACAATGAGCAGTTCTTC. This encodes CSARVIASYNEQFF.